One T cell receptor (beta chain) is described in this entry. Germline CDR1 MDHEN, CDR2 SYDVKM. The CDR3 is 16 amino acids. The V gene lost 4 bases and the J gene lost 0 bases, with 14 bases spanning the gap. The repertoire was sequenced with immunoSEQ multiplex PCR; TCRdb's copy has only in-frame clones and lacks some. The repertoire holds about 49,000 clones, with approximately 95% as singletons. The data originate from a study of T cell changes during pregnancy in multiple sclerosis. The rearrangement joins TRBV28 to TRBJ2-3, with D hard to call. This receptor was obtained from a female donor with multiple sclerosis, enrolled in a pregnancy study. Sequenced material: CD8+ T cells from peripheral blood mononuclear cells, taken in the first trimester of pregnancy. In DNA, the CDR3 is TGTGCCAGCAGTTCCCGACTCAAAACTAGCACAGATACGCAGTATTTT. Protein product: CASSSRLKTSTDTQYF.